This entry describes one T cell receptor beta chain. This specimen belongs to a study of blood T cell repertoires in COVID-19. Study context: The United States, Italy and Spain provided the acute and convalescent COVID-19 samples.

Clones were sequenced by immunoSEQ multiplex PCR, and TCRdb holds only the in-frame ones, with some missing. The top ten clones hold more than 4.5% of a sample with 95,000 to 110,000 clones, 80% to 90% of them seen once. There are 12 residues in the CDR3. Germline-derived CDR1 and CDR2 are SEHNR and FQNEAQ (reference sequence). The germline V and J ends were trimmed by 0 bases and 11 bases, with 11 bases remaining between them. This rearrangement joins TRBV7-9 to TRBJ2-7, with D perhaps TRBD2 (6 bases). The receptor was derived from a man aged 55 to 70 with acute or convalescent COVID-19. Sequencing input: peripheral blood. The CDR3 loop is CASSLATQREYF. As DNA, the CDR3 is TGTGCCAGCAGCTTAGCAACCCAGCGGGAGTACTTC.